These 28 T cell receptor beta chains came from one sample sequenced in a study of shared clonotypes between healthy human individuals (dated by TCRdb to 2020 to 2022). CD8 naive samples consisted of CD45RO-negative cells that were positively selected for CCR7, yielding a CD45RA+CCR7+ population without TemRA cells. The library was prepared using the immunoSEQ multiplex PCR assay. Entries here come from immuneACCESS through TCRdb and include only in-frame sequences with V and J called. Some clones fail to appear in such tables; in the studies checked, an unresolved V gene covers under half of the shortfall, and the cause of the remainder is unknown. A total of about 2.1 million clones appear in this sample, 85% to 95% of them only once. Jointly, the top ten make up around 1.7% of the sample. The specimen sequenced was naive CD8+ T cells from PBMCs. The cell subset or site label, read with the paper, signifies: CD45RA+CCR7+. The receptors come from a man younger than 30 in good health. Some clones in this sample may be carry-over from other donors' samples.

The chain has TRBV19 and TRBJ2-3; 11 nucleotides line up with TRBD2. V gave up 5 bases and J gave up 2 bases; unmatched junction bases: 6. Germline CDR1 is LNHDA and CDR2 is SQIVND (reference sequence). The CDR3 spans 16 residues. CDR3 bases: TGTGCCAGTAGTCCTGTAGCGGGAGGGTTCACAGATACGCAGTATTTT. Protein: CASSPVAGGFTDTQYF.

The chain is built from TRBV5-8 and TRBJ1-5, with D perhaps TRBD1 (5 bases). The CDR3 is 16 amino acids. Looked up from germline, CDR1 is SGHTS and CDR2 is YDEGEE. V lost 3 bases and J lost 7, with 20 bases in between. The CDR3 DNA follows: TGTGCCAGCAGCTCGTATGGCGGGGCCGGAGGACAGCCCCAGCATTTT. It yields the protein CASSSYGGAGGQPQHF.

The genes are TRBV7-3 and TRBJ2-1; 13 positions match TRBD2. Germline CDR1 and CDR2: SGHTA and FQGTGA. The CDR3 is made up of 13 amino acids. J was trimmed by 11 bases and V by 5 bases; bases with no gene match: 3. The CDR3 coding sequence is TGTGCCAGCAGCCTAGGGACTAGCGGGAAGCAGTTCTTC. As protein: CASSLGTSGKQFF. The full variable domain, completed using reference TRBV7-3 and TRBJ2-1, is GAGVSQTPSNKVTEKGKYVELRCDPISGHTALYWYRQSLGQGPEFLIYFQGTGAADDSGLPNDRFFAVRPEGSVSTLKIQRTERGDSAVYLCASSLGTSGKQFFGPGTRLTVL.

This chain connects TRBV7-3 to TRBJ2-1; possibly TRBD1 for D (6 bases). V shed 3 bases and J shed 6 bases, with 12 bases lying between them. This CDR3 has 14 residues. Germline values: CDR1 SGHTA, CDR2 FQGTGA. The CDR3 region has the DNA TGTGCCAGCAGCTTCCTGGACAGTTTCAATGAGCAGTTCTTC. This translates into CASSFLDSFNEQFF. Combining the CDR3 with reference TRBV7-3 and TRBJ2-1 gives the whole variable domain GAGVSQTPSNKVTEKGKYVELRCDPISGHTALYWYRQSLGQGPEFLIYFQGTGAADDSGLPNDRFFAVRPEGSVSTLKIQRTERGDSAVYLCASSFLDSFNEQFFGPGTRLTVL.

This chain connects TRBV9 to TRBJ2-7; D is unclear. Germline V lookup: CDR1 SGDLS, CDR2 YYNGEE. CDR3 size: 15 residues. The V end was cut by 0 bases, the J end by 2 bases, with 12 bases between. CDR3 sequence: CASSVVGSETYEQYF. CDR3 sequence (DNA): TGTGCCAGCAGCGTAGTTGGCAGTGAGACCTACGAGCAGTACTTC.

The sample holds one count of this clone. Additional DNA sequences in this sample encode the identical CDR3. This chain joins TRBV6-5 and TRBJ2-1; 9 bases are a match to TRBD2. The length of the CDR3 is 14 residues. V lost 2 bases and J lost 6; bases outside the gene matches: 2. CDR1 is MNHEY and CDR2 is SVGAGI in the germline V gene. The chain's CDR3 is CASSYRGRGNEQFF. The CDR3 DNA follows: TGTGCCAGCAGTTACCGCGGGAGGGGCAATGAGCAGTTCTTC.

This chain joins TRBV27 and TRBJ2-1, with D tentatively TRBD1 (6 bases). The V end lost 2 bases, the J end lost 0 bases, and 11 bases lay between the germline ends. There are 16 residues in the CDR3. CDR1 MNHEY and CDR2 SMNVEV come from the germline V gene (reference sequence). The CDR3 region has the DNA TGTGCCAGCAGTTTAGACGGGACACACTCCTACAATGAGCAGTTCTTC. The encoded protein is CASSLDGTHSYNEQFF.

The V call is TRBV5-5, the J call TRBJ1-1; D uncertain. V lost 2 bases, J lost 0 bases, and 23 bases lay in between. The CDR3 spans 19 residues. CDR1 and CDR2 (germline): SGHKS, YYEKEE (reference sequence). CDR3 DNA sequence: TGTGCCAGCAGCTTAGATTGGAGGGAGGCCAGTGTCGTGAACACTGAAGCTTTCTTT. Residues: CASSLDWREASVVNTEAFF.

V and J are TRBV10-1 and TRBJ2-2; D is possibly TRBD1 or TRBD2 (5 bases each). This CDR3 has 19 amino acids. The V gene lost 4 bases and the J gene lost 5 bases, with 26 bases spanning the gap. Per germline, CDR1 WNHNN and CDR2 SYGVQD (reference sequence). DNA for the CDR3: TGCGCCAGCAGTGGGGTGCGGGCCGGGACCCCTACCGATACCGGGGAGCTGTTTTTT. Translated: CASSGVRAGTPTDTGELFF.

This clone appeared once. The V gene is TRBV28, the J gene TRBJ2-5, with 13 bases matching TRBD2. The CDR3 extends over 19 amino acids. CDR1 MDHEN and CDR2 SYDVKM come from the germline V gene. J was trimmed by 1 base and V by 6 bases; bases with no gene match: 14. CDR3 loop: CASSLAGTSGTILQETQYF. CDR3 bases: TGTGCCAGCAGCCTTGCCGGGACTAGCGGGACAATACTCCAAGAGACCCAGTACTTC.

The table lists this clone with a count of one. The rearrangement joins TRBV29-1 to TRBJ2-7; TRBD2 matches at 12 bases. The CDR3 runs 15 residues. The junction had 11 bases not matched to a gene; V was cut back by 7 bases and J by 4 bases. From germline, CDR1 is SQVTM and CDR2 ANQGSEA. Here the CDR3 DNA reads TGCAGCGGAGCGGGACTAGCGGGCTGGGGGTACGAGCAGTACTTC. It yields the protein CSGAGLAGWGYEQYF.

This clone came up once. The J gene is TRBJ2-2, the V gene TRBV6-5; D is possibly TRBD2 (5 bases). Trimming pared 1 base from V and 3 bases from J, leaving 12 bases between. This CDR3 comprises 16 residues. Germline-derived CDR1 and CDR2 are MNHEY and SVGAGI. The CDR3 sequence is CASSYWPGIDTGELFF. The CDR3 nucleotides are TGTGCCAGCAGTTACTGGCCCGGGATCGACACCGGGGAGCTGTTTTTT.

The CDR3 sequence: CASSSTGVFYEQYF. Written as DNA, the CDR3 is TGTGCCAGCAGTTCGACAGGGGTCTTCTACGAGCAGTACTTC. This chain joins TRBV28 and TRBJ2-7, with 8 bases identical to TRBD1. V shed 4 bases and J 3 bases; nucleotides not matched to a gene: 5. The CDR3 contains 14 residues. Germline V gives CDR1 MDHEN, CDR2 SYDVKM.

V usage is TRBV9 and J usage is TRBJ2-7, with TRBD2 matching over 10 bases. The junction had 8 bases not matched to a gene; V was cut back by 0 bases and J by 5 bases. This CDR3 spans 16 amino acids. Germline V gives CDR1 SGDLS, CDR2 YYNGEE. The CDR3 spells CASSVGASGRTDEQYF. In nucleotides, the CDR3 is TGTGCCAGCAGCGTAGGGGCTAGCGGGAGAACTGACGAGCAGTACTTC.

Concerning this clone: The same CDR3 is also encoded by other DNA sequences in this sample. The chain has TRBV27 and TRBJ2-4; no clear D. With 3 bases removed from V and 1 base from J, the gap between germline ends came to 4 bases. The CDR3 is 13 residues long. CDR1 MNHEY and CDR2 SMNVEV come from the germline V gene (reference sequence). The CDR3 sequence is CASSLLAKNIQYF. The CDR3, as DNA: TGTGCCAGCAGTTTGTTGGCCAAAAACATTCAGTACTTC.

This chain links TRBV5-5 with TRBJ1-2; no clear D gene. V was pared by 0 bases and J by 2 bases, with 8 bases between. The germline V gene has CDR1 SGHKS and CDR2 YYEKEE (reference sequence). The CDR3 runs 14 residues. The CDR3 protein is CASSLDSENYGYTF. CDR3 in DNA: TGTGCCAGCAGCTTGGACAGCGAGAACTATGGCTACACCTTC.

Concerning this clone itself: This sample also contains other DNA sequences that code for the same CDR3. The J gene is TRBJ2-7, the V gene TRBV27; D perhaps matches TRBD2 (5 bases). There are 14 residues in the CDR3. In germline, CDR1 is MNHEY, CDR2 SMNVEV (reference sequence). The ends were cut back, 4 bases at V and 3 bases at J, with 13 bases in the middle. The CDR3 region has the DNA TGTGCCAGCAGTTCCACGGGCCGGGGCTACGAGCAGTACTTC. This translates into CASSSTGRGYEQYF.

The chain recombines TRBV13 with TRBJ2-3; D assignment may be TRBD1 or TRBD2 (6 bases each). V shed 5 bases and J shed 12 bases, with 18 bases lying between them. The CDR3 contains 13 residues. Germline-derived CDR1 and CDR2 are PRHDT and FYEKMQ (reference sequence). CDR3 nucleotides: TGTGCCAGCAGCCCGAGGATCGGGGGCTTCCAGTATTTT. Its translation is CASSPRIGGFQYF.

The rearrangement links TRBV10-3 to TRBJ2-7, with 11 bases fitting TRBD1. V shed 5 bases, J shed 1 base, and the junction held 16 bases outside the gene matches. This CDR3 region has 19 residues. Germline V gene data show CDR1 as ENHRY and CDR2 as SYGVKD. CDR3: CAISQLGGTGGKSSYEQYF. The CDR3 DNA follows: TGTGCCATCAGTCAACTAGGGGGGACAGGGGGTAAGAGTTCCTACGAGCAGTACTTC.

Here the CDR3 DNA reads TGTGCCAGCAGCTCAACTATGGCCGAGCAGTACTTC. It is translated as CASSSTMAEQYF. This chain links TRBV5-4 with TRBJ2-7; no clear D gene. Germline CDR1 reads SGHNT; CDR2 reads YYREEE (reference sequence). V was trimmed by 3 bases and J by 6 bases, leaving 10 bases between them. The CDR3 totals 12 residues. Based on the CDR3 plus reference TRBV5-4 and TRBJ2-7, the full variable domain is ETGVTQSPTHLIKTRGQQVTLRCSSQSGHNTVSWYQQALGQGPQFIFQYYREEENGRGNFPPRFSGLQFPNYSSELNVNALELDDSALYLCASSSTMAEQYFGPGTRLTVT.

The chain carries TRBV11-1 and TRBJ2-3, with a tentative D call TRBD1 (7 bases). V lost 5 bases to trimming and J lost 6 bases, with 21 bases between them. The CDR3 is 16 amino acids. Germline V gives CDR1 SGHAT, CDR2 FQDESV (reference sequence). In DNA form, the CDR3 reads TGTGCCAGCAGCGCCGAACTCGGAGGGGGCTACGATACGCAGTATTTT. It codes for CASSAELGGGYDTQYF.

The CDR3 loop reads CATGREGQGPNTEAFF. The CDR3 nucleotides are TGTGCCACAGGCAGGGAGGGACAGGGGCCAAACACTGAAGCTTTCTTT. The rearrangement joins TRBV15 to TRBJ1-1; 10 positions match TRBD1. V shed 9 bases and J 2 bases; nucleotides not matched to a gene: 12. This CDR3 comprises 16 residues. CDR1 is LNHNV and CDR2 is YYDKDF in the germline V gene (reference sequence).

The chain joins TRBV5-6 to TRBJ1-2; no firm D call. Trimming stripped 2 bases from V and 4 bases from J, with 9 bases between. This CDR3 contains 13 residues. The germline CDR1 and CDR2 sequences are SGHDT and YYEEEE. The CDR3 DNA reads TGTGCCAGCAGCTTAGGGAAAACCTATGGCTACACCTTC. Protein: CASSLGKTYGYTF.

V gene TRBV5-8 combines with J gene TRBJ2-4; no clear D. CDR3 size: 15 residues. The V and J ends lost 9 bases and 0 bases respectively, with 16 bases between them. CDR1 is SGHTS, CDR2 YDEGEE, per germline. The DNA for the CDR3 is TGTGCCACCCTAGACCGGAACCTAGCCAAAAACATTCAGTACTTC. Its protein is CATLDRNLAKNIQYF. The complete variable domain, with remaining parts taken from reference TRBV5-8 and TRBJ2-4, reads EAGVTQSPTHLIKTRGQQATLRCSPISGHTSVYWYQQALGLGLQFLLWYDEGEERNRGNFPPRFSGRQFPNYSSELNVNALELEDSALYLCATLDRNLAKNIQYFGAGTRLSVL.

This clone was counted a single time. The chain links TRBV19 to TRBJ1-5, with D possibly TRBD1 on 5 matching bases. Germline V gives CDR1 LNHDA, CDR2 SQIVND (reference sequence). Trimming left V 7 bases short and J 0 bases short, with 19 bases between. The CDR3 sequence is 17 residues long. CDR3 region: CASKVADRLYSNQPQHF. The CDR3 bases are TGTGCCAGTAAAGTCGCTGACAGACTCTATAGCAATCAGCCCCAGCATTTT.

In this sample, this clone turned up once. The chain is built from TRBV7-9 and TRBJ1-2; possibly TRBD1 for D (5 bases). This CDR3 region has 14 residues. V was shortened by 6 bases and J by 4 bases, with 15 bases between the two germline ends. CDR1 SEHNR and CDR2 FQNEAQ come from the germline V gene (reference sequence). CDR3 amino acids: CASSRALGGYGYTF. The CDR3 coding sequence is TGTGCCAGCAGTAGGGCGCTCGGGGGCTATGGCTACACCTTC.

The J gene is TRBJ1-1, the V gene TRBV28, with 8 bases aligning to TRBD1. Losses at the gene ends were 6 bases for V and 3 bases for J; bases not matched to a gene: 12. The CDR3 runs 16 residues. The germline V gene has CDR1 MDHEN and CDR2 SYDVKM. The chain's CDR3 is CASSQTGEGWDTEAFF. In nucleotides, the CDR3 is TGTGCCAGCAGCCAGACAGGGGAGGGGTGGGACACTGAAGCTTTCTTT.

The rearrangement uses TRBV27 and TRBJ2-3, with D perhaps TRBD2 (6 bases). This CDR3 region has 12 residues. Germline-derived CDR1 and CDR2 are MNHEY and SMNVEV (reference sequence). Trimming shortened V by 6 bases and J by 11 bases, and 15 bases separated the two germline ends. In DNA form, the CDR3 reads TGTGCCAGCAGCTCTAACCCGGGACTGCAGTATTTT. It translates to CASSSNPGLQYF.